A selection of T cell receptor beta chains follows, all from one sample in a study of long-term antiretroviral therapy in people with HIV. Data came from immunoSEQ multiplex PCR; TCRdb stores just in-frame clones and leaves some out. The repertoire has 25,000 to 30,000 clones, roughly 84% of them found once; the top ten carry under 8%. The material was unsorted PBMCs, obtained 0.4 years after starting antiretroviral therapy. Receptor source: a man aged 18-30 years with HIV. CDR3s include the opening cysteine and the closing phenylalanine or tryptophan. The order of the fields is V gene, J gene, CDR3 protein.

TRBV14	TRBJ2-7	CASSQGRSYEQYF
TRBV6-5	TRBJ1-1	CASSYSPQAGTEAFF
TRBV5-1	TRBJ1-3	CASSLDRLISGNTIYF
TRBV4-1	TRBJ1-1	CASSQGPGQGIPEAFF
TRBV27	TRBJ1-2	CASSLSTGGAFYGYTF
TRBV27	TRBJ1-5	CASSSRGGSGQPQHF
TRBV2	TRBJ1-2	CAIRRQGTNYGYTF
TRBV9	TRBJ2-7	CASSITSGSYEQYF
TRBV4-1	TRBJ1-2	CASSQVASYGYTF
TRBV27	TRBJ1-4	CASSLFFGGSGTGAEKLFF
TRBV5-4	TRBJ1-1	CASSWAEPMNTEAFF
TRBV27	TRBJ2-7	CASSPPAGSAEQYF
TRBV2	TRBJ1-1	CASRVWGTEAFF
TRBV5-1	TRBJ1-2	CASSLRTGDNYGYTF
TRBV27	TRBJ1-2	CASSSVGAPYGYTF
TRBV7-9	TRBJ2-5	CASSLLGAQETQYF
TRBV2	TRBJ1-2	CASRAGWGNYGYTF
TRBV6-6	TRBJ2-7	CASSYSGAPYEQYF
TRBV28	TRBJ2-7	CASSVERESHSYEQYF
TRBV19	TRBJ1-1	CASSLGLFAEAFF
TRBV27	TRBJ1-2	CASSITGGNYGYTF
TRBV28	TRBJ2-7	CASSLGQGAYEQYF
TRBV27	TRBJ2-6	CASSSPLRGQGTGANVLTF
TRBV19	TRBJ1-4	CASSLATNEKLFF
TRBV7-9	TRBJ2-7	CASSPPVTGGRYEQYF
TRBV6-5	TRBJ1-1	CASSYFRGGNTEAFF
TRBV7-9	TRBJ1-2	CASSPPAAGGGYGYTF
TRBV7-8	TRBJ1-1	CASSSTGEAFF
TRBV11-2	TRBJ2-7	CASSLGGRSYEQYF
TRBV7-9	TRBJ2-7	CASSPRTRDREDYEQYF
TRBV7-9	TRBJ1-6	CASSLLEGNSPLHF
TRBV6-1	TRBJ1-1	CASSRLSLNTEAFF
TRBV28	TRBJ1-1	CASSPDREKSTEAFF
TRBV19	TRBJ1-2	CASTPDRSGYGYTF